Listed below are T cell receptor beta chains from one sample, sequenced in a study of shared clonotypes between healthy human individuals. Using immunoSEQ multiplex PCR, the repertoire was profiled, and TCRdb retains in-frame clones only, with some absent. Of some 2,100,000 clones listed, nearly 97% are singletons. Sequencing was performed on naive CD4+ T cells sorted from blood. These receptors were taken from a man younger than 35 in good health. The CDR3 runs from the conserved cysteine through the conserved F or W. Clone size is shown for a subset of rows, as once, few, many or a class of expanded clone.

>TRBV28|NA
CASEGQTYQPQHF
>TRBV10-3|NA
CAISDRLAGSTDTQYF
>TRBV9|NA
CASSVGVGNTIYF
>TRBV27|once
CASSLPEWAERGQPQHF
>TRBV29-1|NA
CSVRAGAEKLFF
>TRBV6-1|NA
CASSEVEAGELFF
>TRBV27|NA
CASSFLGQPQHF
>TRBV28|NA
CASSFLSGYNEQFF
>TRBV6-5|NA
CASSTLLGGADIQYF
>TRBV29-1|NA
CSVVARSATNEKLFF
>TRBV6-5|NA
CASSYSPRRQDTQYF
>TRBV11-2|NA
CASSSPGQGRTYEQYF
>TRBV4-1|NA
CASRQPGDPYNEQFF
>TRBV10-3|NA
CAISEEASGYTF
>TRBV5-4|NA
CASSLVSGDEQFF
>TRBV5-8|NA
CASSPRTGGETQYF
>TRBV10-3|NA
CAMGEGQDNSPLHF
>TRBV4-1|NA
CASSQAGRLGTEAFF
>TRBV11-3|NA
CASSLDPGTGNYGYTF
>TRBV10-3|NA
CAISESQGIDTQYF
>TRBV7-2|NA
CASSSPLLFSGSSYNEQFF
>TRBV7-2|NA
CASSLERGETQYF
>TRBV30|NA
CAWSPQGGYGYTF
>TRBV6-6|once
CASRARQGGDEQYF
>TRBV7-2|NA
CASSLQGRYTF
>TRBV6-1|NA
CASTLGLETEKLFF